This TCR beta chain was sequenced for a study of blood T cell repertoires in COVID-19. Background on the study: Collection of acute and convalescent COVID-19 samples took place in the United States, Italy and Spain. T cells, B-cell-depleted T cells, or PBMCs provided the cDNA or gDNA that served as material.

The CDR3 runs 12 residues. Trimming pared 6 bases from V and 7 bases from J, leaving 12 bases between. As originally analysed: Cell counts per sample came from amplifying reference gene primers. The method was immunoSEQ multiplex PCR; TCRdb's version includes in-frame clones alone and lacks a portion of them. The DNA was the basis for D and trimming; V, J and clone size are from that table. The sample yields more than 85,000 clones, around four fifths seen once. The chain links TRBV12-3 or TRBV12-4 to TRBJ1-2, with D unclear. The clonotype comes from a woman aged 55-70 years with acute or convalescent COVID-19. Material: peripheral blood. CDR3 bases: TGTGCCAGCAGCCCCAGACCGGGTGGCTACACCTTC. It yields the protein CASSPRPGGYTF.